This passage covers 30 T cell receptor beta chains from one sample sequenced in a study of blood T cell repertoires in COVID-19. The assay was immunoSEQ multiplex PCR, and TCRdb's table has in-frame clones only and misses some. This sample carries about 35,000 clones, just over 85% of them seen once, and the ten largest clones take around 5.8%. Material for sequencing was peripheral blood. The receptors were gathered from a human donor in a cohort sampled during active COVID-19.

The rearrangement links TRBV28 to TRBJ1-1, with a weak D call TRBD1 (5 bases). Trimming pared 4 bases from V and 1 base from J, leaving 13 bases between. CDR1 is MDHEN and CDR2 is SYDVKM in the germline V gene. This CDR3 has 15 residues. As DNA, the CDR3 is TGTGCCAGCAGTTCCCAAGGGGCAAGGAACACTGAAGCTTTCTTT. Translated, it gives CASSSQGARNTEAFF.

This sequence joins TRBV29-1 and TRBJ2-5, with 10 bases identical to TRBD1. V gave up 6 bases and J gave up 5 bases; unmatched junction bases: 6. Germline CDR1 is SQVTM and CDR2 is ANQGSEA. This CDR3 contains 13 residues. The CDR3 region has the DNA TGCAGCGTGCTCGGGACAGGGGCTGAGACCCAGTACTTC. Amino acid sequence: CSVLGTGAETQYF. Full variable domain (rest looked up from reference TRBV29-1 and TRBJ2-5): SAVISQKPSRDICQRGTSLTIQCQVDSQVTMMFWYRQQPGQSLTLIATANQGSEATYESGFVIDKFPISRPNLTFSTLTVSNMSPEDSSIYLCSVLGTGAETQYFGPGTRLLVL.

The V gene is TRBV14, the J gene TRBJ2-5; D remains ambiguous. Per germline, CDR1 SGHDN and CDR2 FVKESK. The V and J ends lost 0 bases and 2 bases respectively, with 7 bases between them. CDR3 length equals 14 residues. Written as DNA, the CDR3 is TGTGCCAGCAGCCAAGAATGGCCTCAAGAGACCCAGTACTTC. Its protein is CASSQEWPQETQYF.

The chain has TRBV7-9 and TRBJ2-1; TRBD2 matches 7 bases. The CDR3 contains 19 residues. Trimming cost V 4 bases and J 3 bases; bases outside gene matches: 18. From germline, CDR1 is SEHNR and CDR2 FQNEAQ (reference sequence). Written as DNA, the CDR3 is TGTGCCAGCAGCTCCCCCGGAGTCATTTTCGGCGGGAGCTACAATGAGCAGTTCTTC. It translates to CASSSPGVIFGGSYNEQFF.

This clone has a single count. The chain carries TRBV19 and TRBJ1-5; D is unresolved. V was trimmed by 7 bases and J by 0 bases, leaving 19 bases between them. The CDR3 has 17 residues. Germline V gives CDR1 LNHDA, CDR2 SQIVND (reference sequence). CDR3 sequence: CASMRWAGGTSNQPQHF. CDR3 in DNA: TGTGCCAGTATGCGTTGGGCCGGAGGAACTAGCAATCAGCCCCAGCATTTT.

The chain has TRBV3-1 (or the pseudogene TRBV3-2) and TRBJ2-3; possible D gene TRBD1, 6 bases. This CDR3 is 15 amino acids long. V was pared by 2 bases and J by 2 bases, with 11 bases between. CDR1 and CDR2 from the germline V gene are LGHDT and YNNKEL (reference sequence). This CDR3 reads CASSQTGPLTDTQYF. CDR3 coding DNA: TGTGCCAGCAGCCAAACAGGGCCCCTCACAGATACGCAGTATTTT.

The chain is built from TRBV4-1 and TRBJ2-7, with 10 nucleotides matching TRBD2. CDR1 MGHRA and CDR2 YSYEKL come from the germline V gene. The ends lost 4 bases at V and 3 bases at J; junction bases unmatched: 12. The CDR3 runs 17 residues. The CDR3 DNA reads TGCGCCAGCAGCCGACAGGGAGGCCTAGCGGGGGACTACGAGCAGTACTTC. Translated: CASSRQGGLAGDYEQYF.

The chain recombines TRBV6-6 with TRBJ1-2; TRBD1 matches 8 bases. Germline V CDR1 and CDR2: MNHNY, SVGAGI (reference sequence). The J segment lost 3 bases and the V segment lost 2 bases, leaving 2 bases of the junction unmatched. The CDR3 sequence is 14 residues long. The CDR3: CASSYEDRDYGYTF. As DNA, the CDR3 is TGTGCCAGCAGTTACGAGGACAGGGACTATGGCTACACCTTC.

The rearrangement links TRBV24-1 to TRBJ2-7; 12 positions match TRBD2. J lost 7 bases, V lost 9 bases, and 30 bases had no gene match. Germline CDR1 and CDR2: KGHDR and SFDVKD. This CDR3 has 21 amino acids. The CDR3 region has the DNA TGTGCCACCCCGGACCGACGTATCGGCAGAAGACTAGCGGGAGTAGGAGGAGAGCAGTACTTC. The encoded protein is CATPDRRIGRRLAGVGGEQYF.

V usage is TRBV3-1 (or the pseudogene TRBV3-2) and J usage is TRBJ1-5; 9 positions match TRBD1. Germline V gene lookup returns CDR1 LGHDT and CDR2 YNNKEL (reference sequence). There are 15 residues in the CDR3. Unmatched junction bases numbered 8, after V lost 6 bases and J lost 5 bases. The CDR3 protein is CASSPQGALDQPQHF. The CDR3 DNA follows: TGTGCCAGCAGTCCACAGGGGGCTTTGGATCAGCCCCAGCATTTT.

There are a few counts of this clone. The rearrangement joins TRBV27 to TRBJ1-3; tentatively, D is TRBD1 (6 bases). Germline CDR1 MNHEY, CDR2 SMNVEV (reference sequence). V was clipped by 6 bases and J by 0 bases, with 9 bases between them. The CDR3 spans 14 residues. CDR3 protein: CASSQQGSGNTIYF. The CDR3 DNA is TGTGCCAGCAGCCAACAGGGCTCTGGAAACACCATATATTTT.

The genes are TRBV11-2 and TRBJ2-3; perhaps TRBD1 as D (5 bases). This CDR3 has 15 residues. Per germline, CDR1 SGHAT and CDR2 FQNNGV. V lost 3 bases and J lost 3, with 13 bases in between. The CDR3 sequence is CASSFSRVRTDTQYF. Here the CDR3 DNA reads TGTGCCAGCAGCTTCTCCAGGGTGAGGACAGATACGCAGTATTTT.

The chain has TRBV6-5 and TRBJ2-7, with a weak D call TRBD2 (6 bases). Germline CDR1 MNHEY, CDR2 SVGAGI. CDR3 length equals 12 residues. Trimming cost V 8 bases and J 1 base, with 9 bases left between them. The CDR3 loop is CASHGGSYEQYF. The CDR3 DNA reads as TGTGCCAGCCACGGGGGTTCCTACGAGCAGTACTTC.

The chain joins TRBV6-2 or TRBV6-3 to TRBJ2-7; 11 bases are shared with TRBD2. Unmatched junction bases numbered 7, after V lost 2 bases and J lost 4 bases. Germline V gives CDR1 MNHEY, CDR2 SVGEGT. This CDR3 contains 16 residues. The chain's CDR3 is CASSYALAGDFYEQYF. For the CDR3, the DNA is TGTGCCAGCAGTTACGCACTAGCGGGAGATTTTTACGAGCAGTACTTC.

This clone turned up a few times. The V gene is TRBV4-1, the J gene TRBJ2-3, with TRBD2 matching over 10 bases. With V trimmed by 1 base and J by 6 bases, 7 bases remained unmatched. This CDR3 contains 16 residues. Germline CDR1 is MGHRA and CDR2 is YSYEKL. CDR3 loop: CASSQVQRGGPDTQYF. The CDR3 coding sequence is TGCGCCAGCAGCCAAGTTCAGCGGGGGGGCCCTGATACGCAGTATTTT.

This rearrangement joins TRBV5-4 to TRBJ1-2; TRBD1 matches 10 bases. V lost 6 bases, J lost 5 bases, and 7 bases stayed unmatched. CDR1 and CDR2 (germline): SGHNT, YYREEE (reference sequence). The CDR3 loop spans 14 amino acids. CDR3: CASNRQGAAYGYTF. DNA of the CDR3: TGTGCCAGCAATCGACAGGGGGCGGCGTATGGCTACACCTTC.

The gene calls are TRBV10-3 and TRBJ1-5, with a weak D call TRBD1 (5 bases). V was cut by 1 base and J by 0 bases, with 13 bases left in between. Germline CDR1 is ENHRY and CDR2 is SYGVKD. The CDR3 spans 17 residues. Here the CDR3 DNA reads TGTGCCATCAGTGAGTGGGTGGGGGGAAATAGCAATCAGCCCCAGCATTTT. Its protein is CAISEWVGGNSNQPQHF.

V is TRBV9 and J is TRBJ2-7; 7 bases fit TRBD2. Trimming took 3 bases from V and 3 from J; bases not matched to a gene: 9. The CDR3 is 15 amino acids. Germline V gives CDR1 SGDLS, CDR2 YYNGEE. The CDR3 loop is CASSGSGGIDYEQYF. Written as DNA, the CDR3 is TGTGCCAGCAGCGGTTCCGGGGGGATAGACTACGAGCAGTACTTC.

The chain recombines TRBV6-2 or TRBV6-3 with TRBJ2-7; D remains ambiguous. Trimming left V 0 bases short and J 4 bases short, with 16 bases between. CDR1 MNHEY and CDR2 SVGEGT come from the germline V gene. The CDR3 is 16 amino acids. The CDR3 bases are TGTGCCAGCAGTTACTCGCGCCGGGTACCCCTTTACGAGCAGTACTTC. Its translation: CASSYSRRVPLYEQYF.

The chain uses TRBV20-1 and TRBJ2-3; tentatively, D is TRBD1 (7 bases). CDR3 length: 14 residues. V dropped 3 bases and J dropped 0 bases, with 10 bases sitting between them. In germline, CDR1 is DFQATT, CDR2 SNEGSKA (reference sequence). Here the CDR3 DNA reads TGCAGTGCTAGTGCGGGACAGAGCACAGATACGCAGTATTTT. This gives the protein CSASAGQSTDTQYF.

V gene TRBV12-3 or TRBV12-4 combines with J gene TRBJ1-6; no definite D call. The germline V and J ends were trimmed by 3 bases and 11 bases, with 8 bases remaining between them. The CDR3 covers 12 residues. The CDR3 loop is CASSFREAPLHF. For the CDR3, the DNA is TGTGCCAGCAGTTTTAGGGAGGCACCCCTCCACTTT.

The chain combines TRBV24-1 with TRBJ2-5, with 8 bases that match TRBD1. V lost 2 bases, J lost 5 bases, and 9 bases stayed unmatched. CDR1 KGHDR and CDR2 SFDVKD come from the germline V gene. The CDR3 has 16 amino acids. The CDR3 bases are TGTGCCACCAGTGATTCGAGGACAGGGCCGAGTGAGACCCAGTACTTC. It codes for CATSDSRTGPSETQYF.

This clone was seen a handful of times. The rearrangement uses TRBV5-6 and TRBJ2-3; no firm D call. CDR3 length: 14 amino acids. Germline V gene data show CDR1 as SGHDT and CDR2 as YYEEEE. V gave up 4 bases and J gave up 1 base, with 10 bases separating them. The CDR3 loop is CASSLDLGTDTQYF. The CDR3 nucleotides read TGTGCCAGCAGCCTCGACTTAGGCACAGATACGCAGTATTTT.

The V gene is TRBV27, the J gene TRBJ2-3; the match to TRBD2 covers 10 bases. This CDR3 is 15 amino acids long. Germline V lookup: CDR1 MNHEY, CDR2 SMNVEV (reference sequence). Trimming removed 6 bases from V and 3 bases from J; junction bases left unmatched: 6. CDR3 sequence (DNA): TGTGCCAGCAGGTACTTAGCGGGAGGAACAGATACGCAGTATTTT. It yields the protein CASRYLAGGTDTQYF.

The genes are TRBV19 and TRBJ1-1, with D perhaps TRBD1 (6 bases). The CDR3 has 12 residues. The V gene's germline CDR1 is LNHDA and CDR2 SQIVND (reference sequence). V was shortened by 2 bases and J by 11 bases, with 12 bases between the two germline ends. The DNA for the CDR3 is TGTGCCAGTAGTATAACAGGGTTTCTGGCTTTCTTT. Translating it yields CASSITGFLAFF.

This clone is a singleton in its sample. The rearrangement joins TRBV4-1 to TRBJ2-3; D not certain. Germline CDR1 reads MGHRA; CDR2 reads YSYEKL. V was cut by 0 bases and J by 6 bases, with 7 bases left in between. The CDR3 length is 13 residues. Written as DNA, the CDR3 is TGCGCCAGCAGCCAAGATTCCAGGGATACGCAGTATTTT. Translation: CASSQDSRDTQYF.

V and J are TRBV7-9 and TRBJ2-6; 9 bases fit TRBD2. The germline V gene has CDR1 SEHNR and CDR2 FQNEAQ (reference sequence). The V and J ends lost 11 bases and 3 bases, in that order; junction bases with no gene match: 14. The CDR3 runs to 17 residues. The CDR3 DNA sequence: TGTGCCGGATTAGTTGGCGGGAGGGCATTTGGGGCCAACGTCCTGACTTTC. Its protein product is CAGLVGGRAFGANVLTF.

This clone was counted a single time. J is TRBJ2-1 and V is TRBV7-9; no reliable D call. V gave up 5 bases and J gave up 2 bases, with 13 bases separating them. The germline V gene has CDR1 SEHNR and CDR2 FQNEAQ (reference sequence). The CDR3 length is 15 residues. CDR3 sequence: CASSPITYPYNEQFF. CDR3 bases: TGTGCCAGCAGCCCAATTACCTACCCCTACAATGAGCAGTTCTTC.

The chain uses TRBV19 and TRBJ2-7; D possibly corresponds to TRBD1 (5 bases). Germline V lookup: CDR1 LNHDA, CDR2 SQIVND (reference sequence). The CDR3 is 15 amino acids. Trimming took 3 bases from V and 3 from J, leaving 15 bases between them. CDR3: CASSITQGRIYEQYF. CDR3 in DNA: TGTGCCAGTAGTATTACCCAGGGTCGGATCTACGAGCAGTACTTC.

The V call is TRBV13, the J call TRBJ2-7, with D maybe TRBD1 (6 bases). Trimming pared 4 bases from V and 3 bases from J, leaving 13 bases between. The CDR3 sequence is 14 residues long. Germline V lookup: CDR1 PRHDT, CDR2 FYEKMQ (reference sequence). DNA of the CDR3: TGTGCCAGCAGCTCTCGGACAGAAGACTACGAGCAGTACTTC. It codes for CASSSRTEDYEQYF.